This TCR beta chain emerged from a study of T cells after yellow fever vaccination. Study information: For low cell numbers, libraries were made with SMART-Seq v4 Ultra Low Input.

The CDR3 consists of 14 residues. V dropped 1 base and J dropped 3 bases, with 10 bases sitting between them. Germline lookup yields CDR1 MGHDK and CDR2 SYGVNS. Findings and limits, study-wide: The bulk population could contribute abundant contaminating clonotypes to FACS-sorted repertoires. The secondary response peaked faster, at day 5 versus 15, but was weaker.

The authors made TCR cDNA by 5'RACE template switching, adding a universal primer site and UMIs. Using its own MiXCR run on the 5' RACE reads, TCRdb lists one record per CDR3 protein. This sample has some 560,000 distinct CDR3 sequences, with roughly 17% found just once. In this sample, this clonotype turned up a few times. Its antigen is unidentified. The chain employs TRBV25-1 and TRBJ2-7, with D possibly TRBD1 on 6 matching bases. The specimen was PBMCs, collected around 5 days after the first yellow fever vaccination. The source of this sequence is a man younger than 35 who received the YFV17D yellow fever vaccine. The CDR3: CASSESGQLYEQYF. CDR3 nucleotide sequence: TGTGCCAGCAGTGAATCGGGACAACTCTACGAGCAGTACTTC.